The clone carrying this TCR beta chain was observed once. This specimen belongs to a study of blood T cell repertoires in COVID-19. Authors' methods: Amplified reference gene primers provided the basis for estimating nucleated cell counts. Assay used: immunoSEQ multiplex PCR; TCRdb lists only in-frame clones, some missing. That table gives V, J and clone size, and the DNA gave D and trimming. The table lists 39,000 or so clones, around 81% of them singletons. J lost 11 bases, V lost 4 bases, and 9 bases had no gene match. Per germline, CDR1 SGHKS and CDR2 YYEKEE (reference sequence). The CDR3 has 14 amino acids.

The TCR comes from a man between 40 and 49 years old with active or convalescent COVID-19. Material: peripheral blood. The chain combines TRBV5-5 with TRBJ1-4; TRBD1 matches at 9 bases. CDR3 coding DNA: TGTGCCAGCAGCCTGGGACAGGGAGCAAGCAAACTGTTTTTT. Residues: CASSLGQGASKLFF.